This T cell receptor beta chain was recorded in a study of T-cell reconstitution after alpha-beta-depleted transplantation in children. With regard to this clonotype: The antigen is undetermined.

Unique molecular identifiers tagged the TCRbeta library. TCRdb processed the PCR reads anew with MiXCR; each CDR3 protein has one entry. In the table there are 530,000 or so distinct CDR3 sequences, 25% to 30% of which are singletons. General study findings and limits: By about two months after transplant, alpha-beta T cells reportedly arose from several hundred graft clones that had expanded. T-cell counts and diversity at one year following transplant were attributed mainly to newly produced T cells.

This CDR3 has 16 residues. Germline V CDR1 and CDR2: ENHRY, SYGVKD. Trimming cost V 3 bases and J 6 bases; bases outside gene matches: 7. The TCR was taken from a boy in the first two years of life with Wiskott-Aldrich syndrome, due to receive a stem cell transplant. The chain couples TRBV10-3 to TRBJ2-1, with 11 bases lining up with TRBD2. Sequencing used PBMCs, obtained before TCRalphabeta/CD19-depleted stem cell transplant. The CDR3, as DNA: TGTGCCATCAGTGATCCACTAGCGGGAGCCCTCAATGAGCAGTTCTTC. Amino acid sequence: CAISDPLAGALNEQFF.